The entry below gives a single T cell receptor beta chain sequence along with its context. This record comes from a study of CD8 T cells in Susac syndrome. V was shortened by 1 base and J by 0 bases, with 13 bases between the two germline ends. CDR3 length equals 16 residues. Germline assignment: CDR1 MGHRA and CDR2 YSYEKL. RNA in amounts of roughly 0.45 to 1 ug was reverse transcribed with random hexamers. An immunoSEQ multiplex PCR generated amplified TCR beta CDR3 products spanning 54 Vbeta and 13 Jbeta. TCRdb reanalysed the immunoSEQ multiplex PCR reads using MiXCR and keeps one entry per CDR3 protein. The sample has 70,000 to 100,000 distinct CDR3 sequences; around 93% are singletons. Sequencing of TCR beta was undertaken in CD8+ and CD4+ T cells derived from blood. Controls were healthy donors chosen to match patients in age and sex. Bulk CD8+ and CD4+ cells came from magnetic negative isolation; CD8+ TEMRA by FACS.

The sequence derives from a human donor in good health. The V gene is TRBV4-1, the J gene TRBJ2-7, with a tentative D call TRBD1 (6 bases). The sequenced sample consisted of CD8+ T cells from PBMCs. This chain's CDR3 is CASSQVPGHSSYEQYF. The CDR3 DNA reads TGCGCCAGCAGCCAAGTCCCGGGACACAGCTCCTACGAGCAGTACTTC.